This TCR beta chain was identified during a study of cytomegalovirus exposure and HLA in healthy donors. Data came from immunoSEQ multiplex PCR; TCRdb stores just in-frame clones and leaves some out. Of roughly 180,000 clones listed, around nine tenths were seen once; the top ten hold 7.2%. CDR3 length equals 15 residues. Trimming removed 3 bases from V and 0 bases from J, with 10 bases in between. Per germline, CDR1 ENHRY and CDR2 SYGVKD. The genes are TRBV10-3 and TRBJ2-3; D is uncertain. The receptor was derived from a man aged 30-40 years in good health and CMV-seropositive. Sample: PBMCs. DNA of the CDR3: TGTGCCATCAGTGACACGGGTCGAAGCACAGATACGCAGTATTTT. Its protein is CAISDTGRSTDTQYF.